One and the same sample provided the 18 T cell receptor beta chains below, sequenced in a study of PD-1 blockade in classical Hodgkin lymphoma. As for time point: cycle 4 day 1 (C4D1), after 5 to 7 weeks of nivolumab. Relapse was seen in all patients after autologous stem cell transplantation, and brentuximab vedotin exposure was variable. By magnetic negative selection, CD8+ T cells were isolated from the thawed PBMCs. Assay: immunoSEQ multiplex PCR; the TCRdb copy retains only in-frame clones and omits some. The data show 15,000 to 20,000 clones, with 88% seen just once and 5% held by the top ten. Here the sequenced sample was CD8+ T cells from blood, taken before the fourth cycle of nivolumab. The source is a human donor with classical Hodgkin lymphoma.

This rearrangement joins TRBV19 to TRBJ1-3; possibly TRBD1 for D (6 bases). Between the trimmed V and J ends, which lost 5 bases and 0 bases, there was a span of 11 bases. Germline V gene data show CDR1 as LNHDA and CDR2 as SQIVND (reference sequence). This CDR3 is 15 amino acids long. DNA for the CDR3: TGTGCCAGTAGTGCGGACAGTAGCTCTGGAAACACCATATATTTT. As protein: CASSADSSSGNTIYF.

The chain recombines TRBV5-1 with TRBJ2-7; 7 bases fit TRBD2. The germline V gene has CDR1 SGHRS and CDR2 YFSETQ. V lost 0 bases, J lost 3 bases, and 6 bases stayed unmatched. This CDR3 is built from 15 residues. The CDR3 DNA follows: TGCGCCAGCAGCTTGGCGGCTAGCGGACTCTACGAGCAGTACTTC. Amino acids: CASSLAASGLYEQYF.

This chain links TRBV5-1 with TRBJ2-5; 7 bases fit TRBD1. The J call is doubtful: the DNA matches TRBJ2-7 better. This CDR3 region has 21 residues. CDR1 is SGHRS and CDR2 is YFSETQ in the germline V gene. CDR3 nucleotides: TGCGCCAGCAGTAGCCGGACAGGTTTGGATGCACCTCGTTTAGGGACCTACGAGCAGTACTTC. Protein: CASSSRTGLDAPRLGTYEQYF.

In this sample, this clone turned up once. As DNA, the CDR3 is TGCGCCAGCAGCCAAGGCAGGGGTCTAGCGGGGAGAGTATACGAGCAGTACTTC. Protein product: CASSQGRGLAGRVYEQYF. The V gene is TRBV4-1, the J gene TRBJ2-7; 9 bases line up with TRBD2. The CDR3 contains 18 residues. The ends lost 1 base at V and 4 bases at J; junction bases unmatched: 14. The germline CDR1 and CDR2 sequences are MGHRA and YSYEKL.

V and J are TRBV6-1 and TRBJ1-5; possibly TRBD1 for D (5 bases). Between the trimmed V and J ends, which lost 2 bases and 8 bases, there was a span of 25 bases. The CDR3 is 18 amino acids. Per germline, CDR1 MNHNS and CDR2 SASEGT. The CDR3 spells CASSEIRGGGPKIEPQHF. The CDR3, as DNA: TGTGCCAGCAGTGAAATTCGAGGCGGGGGACCCAAAATTGAGCCCCAGCATTTT.

The rearrangement links TRBV19 to TRBJ2-1, with D perhaps given as TRBD1 or TRBD2 (5 bases each). CDR1 LNHDA and CDR2 SQIVND come from the germline V gene (reference sequence). The CDR3 totals 14 residues. V gave up 5 bases and J gave up 4 bases, with 12 bases separating them. The CDR3 DNA reads as TGTGCCAGTAGTCGGGACGTTAAATACAATGAGCAGTTCTTC. It encodes CASSRDVKYNEQFF.

V is TRBV21-1 and J is TRBJ1-4. TRBV21-1 has pseudogene status. This CDR3 is 17 amino acids long. Here the CDR3 reads CASSNAPYNATNEKLFF. In DNA form, the CDR3 reads TGTGCCAGCAGCAACGCCCCCTATAATGCAACTAATGAAAAACTGTTTTTT.

This chain connects TRBV9 to TRBJ2-7; 15 bases are shared with TRBD2. Germline V CDR1 and CDR2: SGDLS, YYNGEE. CDR3 size: 15 residues. Trimming removed 4 bases from V and 4 bases from J; junction bases left unmatched: 3. The CDR3 region has the DNA TGTGCCAGCAGCCCCGGGACTAGCGGGAGGTACGAGCAGTACTTC. Residues: CASSPGTSGRYEQYF.

V is TRBV12-5 and J is TRBJ2-2; no definite D call. CDR1 and CDR2 from the germline V gene are LGHNT and FRNRAP. With 0 bases removed from V and 6 bases from J, the gap between germline ends came to 5 bases. The CDR3 contains 13 residues. The CDR3 DNA is TGTGCTAGTGGTTTGGTCTGGCCCGGGGAGCTGTTTTTT. Protein product: CASGLVWPGELFF.

The V gene is TRBV6-5, the J gene TRBJ2-1, with 13 bases identical to TRBD2. The germline V gene encodes CDR1 MNHEY and CDR2 SVGAGI. The CDR3 is made up of 15 amino acids. Trimming cost V 6 bases and J 6 bases; bases outside gene matches: 5. CDR3 sequence: CASSPGLAGSNEQFF. As DNA, the CDR3 is TGTGCCAGCAGCCCGGGACTAGCGGGAAGCAATGAGCAGTTCTTC.

This clone appeared a few times. The chain uses TRBV11-2 and TRBJ1-1; D is undetermined. With 0 bases removed from V and 5 bases from J, the gap between germline ends came to 13 bases. Germline assignment: CDR1 SGHAT and CDR2 FQNNGV. This CDR3 region has 15 residues. The CDR3: CASSLDLARFTEAFF. The CDR3 DNA reads TGTGCCAGCAGCTTAGATCTCGCCAGGTTTACTGAAGCTTTCTTT. Drawing the rest from reference TRBV11-2 and TRBJ1-1, the complete variable domain is EAGVAQSPRYKIIEKRQSVAFWCNPISGHATLYWYQQILGQGPKLLIQFQNNGVVDDSQLPKDRFSAERLKGVDSTLKIQPAKLEDSAVYLCASSLDLARFTEAFFGQGTRLTVV.

The V call is TRBV10-3, the J call TRBJ2-4; 7 positions agree with TRBD1. Losses at the gene ends were 2 bases for V and 4 bases for J; bases not matched to a gene: 5. The CDR3 runs 15 residues. Germline CDR1 and CDR2: ENHRY and SYGVKD. CDR3 sequence reads: CAISELQGDKNIQYF. In nucleotides, the CDR3 is TGTGCCATCAGTGAGCTGCAGGGGGATAAAAACATTCAGTACTTC.

The V and J genes are TRBV7-3 and TRBJ1-2; D is perhaps TRBD1 (5 bases). The length of the CDR3 is 13 residues. V was cut by 4 bases and J by 7 bases, with 13 bases left in between. Germline CDR1 is SGHTA and CDR2 is FQGTGA. Written as DNA, the CDR3 is TGTGCCAGCAGCTACGGGACCGCGTTTGGCTACACCTTC. Its protein is CASSYGTAFGYTF.

The DNA of the CDR3 is TGCGCCAGCAGCCAAGATGGGGGAAGTGTAGCTTTCTTT. It encodes CASSQDGGSVAFF. This chain uses TRBV4-1 with TRBJ1-1; D perhaps matches TRBD1 (5 bases). The V end was cut by 0 bases, the J end by 10 bases, with 12 bases between. The CDR3 is 13 residues long. Germline CDR1 reads MGHRA; CDR2 reads YSYEKL.

The chain combines TRBV11-3 with TRBJ2-2; weak D call: TRBD2 (5 bases). This CDR3 is built from 17 residues. Per germline, CDR1 SGHNT and CDR2 YENEEA. V lost 0 bases and J lost 4, with 15 bases in between. The CDR3: CASSLDGRVQGTGELFF. In DNA, the CDR3 is TGTGCCAGCAGCTTAGATGGGAGAGTGCAAGGCACCGGGGAGCTGTTTTTT.

This chain joins TRBV9 and TRBJ2-2, with D possibly TRBD2 on 7 matching bases. From germline, CDR1 is SGDLS and CDR2 YYNGEE. V lost 1 base and J lost 2, with 15 bases in between. The CDR3 is 17 residues long. CDR3: CASSVNREGANTGELFF. The CDR3 DNA sequence: TGTGCCAGCAGCGTAAACAGGGAGGGTGCAAACACCGGGGAGCTGTTTTTT.

A single count supports this clone. This chain connects TRBV14 to TRBJ1-1; D perhaps matches TRBD1 (5 bases). Deletions cut 1 base from V and 6 bases from J, with 12 bases between. The V gene's germline CDR1 is SGHDN and CDR2 FVKESK. There are 14 residues in the CDR3. DNA of the CDR3: TGTGCCAGCAGCCAAGTAGTAGGGGCCTCTGAAGCTTTCTTT. Its protein product is CASSQVVGASEAFF.

The V and J genes are TRBV29-1 and TRBJ1-1; 11 bases agree with TRBD1. The germline V gene encodes CDR1 SQVTM and CDR2 ANQGSEA. This CDR3 has 16 residues. V lost 4 bases and J lost 3; bases outside the gene matches: 10. The CDR3 DNA reads as TGCAGCGTTGTGAGGGACAGGGGGGGTGTGGACACTGAAGCTTTCTTT. The encoded protein is CSVVRDRGGVDTEAFF.